Listed here is a single TCR beta chain. Its antigen remains unidentified. Library prep was done by the immunoSEQ multiplex PCR assay. For the multiplex PCR, a mixture combining 60 forward primers for TCR Vbeta segments and 13 reverse primers for TCR Jbeta segments was used. Amplification of the CDR3 region of rearranged TCR beta genes was performed with a multiplex PCR assay on genomic DNA. On the Illumina HiSeq System, the amplified TCR beta libraries were sequenced as 87-base-pair reads. On the study's bioinformatics: In a later analysis, roughly 80 million unique TCR beta chains were counted across the 690 or so repertoires, and about 9.9 million of these chains were shared by at least two donors. Raw reads were error-corrected and collapsed into unique sequences by a nearest-neighbor algorithm in which closely related sequences were merged to remove PCR and sequencing errors. Alignment of CDR3 sequences to IMGT reference sequences was used to assign V, D and J gene segments. For a sequence to be retained, a match of at least six nucleotides was required to both a V gene segment and a J gene segment. A rearrangement was called productive if the CDR3 had no stop codons and remained in frame with V and J, and every other rearrangement was called non-productive. Following IMGT convention, CDR3 was defined as the stretch from the second conserved V-encoded cysteine to the conserved J-encoded phenylalanine. In an earlier analysis of around 600 of the donors, sequences lacking an unambiguous match to a single V gene segment were excluded. An earlier analysis of 550 to 650 of the donors classified V segments as functional when productive rearrangements were above 56.7% and as segregating when the standard deviation between donors was above 5%. To diagnose cytomegalovirus status from the catalog of TCR beta chain sequences, a statistical classification framework was built. In a later analysis, TCR nucleotide sequences were compared against IMGT/GENE-DB human TR gene sequences so that V and J genes could be assigned. A later analysis assigned CDR3 sequences and most-parsimonious VDJ recombination scenarios with the TCRdist pipeline. In a later analysis, each TCR beta chain was defined by its CDR3 amino acid sequence together with its V-gene family, and reads without a unique V-gene family were excluded. In a later analysis, some 600 highly shared, low-generation-probability nucleotide sequences were removed to address suspected cross-contamination and a sequencing artifact. In a later analysis, a clonal expansion index for each public chain was calculated from normalized within-repertoire ranks of inferred template counts. A later analysis computed generation probabilities with a VDJ recombination model fitted to out-of-frame rearrangements, and checked the results against IGoR. Hypergeometric tests were used in a later analysis to score TCR-TCR, TCR-HLA and TCR-CMV co-occurrence, with a repertoire-size bias correction applied to the TCR pairs. A later analysis estimated false discovery rates by permuting HLA or CMV assignments 20 times. In a later analysis, co-occurring TCRs were grouped using DBSCAN, and TCRdist sequence similarity was added for clustering within HLA-allele-positive subsets. Co-occurrence clustering excluded repertoires with fewer than 30,000 or more than 120,000 public chains, plus five with anomalous nucleotide sharing. What TCRdb holds here is the immuneACCESS table cut down to in-frame rearrangements. Part of the clones is not present; checked against another copy, under half of the missing clones reflect an unresolved V gene, and the others are unexplained. The V and J calls and clone size were taken over from that table, and D and trimming were inferred from the DNA. The sample's own table lists under 75,000 clones. The ten top clones hold 2.4% of the sample.

Its CDR3 holds 13 amino acids, cysteine through phenylalanine. This entry keeps only the CDR3 DNA: 39 bases, framed from base 1. The V and J ends are trimmed by 5 bases and 7 bases, leaving 12 bases between them. The germline V gene (reference sequence) specifies MNHEY as CDR1 and SMNVEV as CDR2. The entry originates in a study of cytomegalovirus exposure and HLA in healthy donors (TCRdb year 2017). For the study in its entirety: According to an earlier analysis of 587 of the donors, 150 million to 200 million T cells yielded 90 million to 130 million unique TCR beta sequences and 276 Gb of sequence data. Approximately 310 gigabases of sequencing data and 78 million or so unique TCR sequences were included in an early release covering under 650 HLA-typed donors. Among the roughly 390 genotyped donors, about 83% belonged to the genetic ancestry cluster associated with self-reported Caucasian donors. The aim of the study was to test whether cataloging public T cell receptors could identify signatures of past pathogen exposure. The study used immunosequencing to profile the T cell repertoires of more than 650 subjects and linked those repertoires to cytomegalovirus serostatus. Besides the first cohort of approximately 710 subjects, a separate validation cohort made up of some 110 different subjects was used. To predict cytomegalovirus infection status, the study brought together high-throughput TCR immunosequencing, statistical association of individual TCRs with disease status, and machine learning. A later analysis re-analyzed previously published TCR beta repertoires from 666 donors and added high-resolution HLA genotyping to study TCR occurrence patterns. Rather than drawing on any new phenotypic data, the later analysis identified candidate immune exposures from TCR beta sequences and the way those sequences occurred across donors. An earlier analysis of 587 of the donors applied high-throughput TCR beta sequencing to assess whether each TCR beta V gene segment acted as functional or pseudogenic. Donor age, sex, ethnicity and CMV serostatus were compiled together with the repertoire data. Genome-wide SNP genotypes for about 60% of the 666 donors were used in a later genetic analysis, which treated that subset as a discovery cohort. All discovery cohort repertoires had been generated on a single sequencing platform. HLA typing included class I and class II loci at four-digit resolution. The number of typed donors differed by locus: about 629-640 for A, B, C, DRB1 and DQB1; 500 to 550 for DQA1; fewer than 610 for DPA1; and about 470 for DPB1. Because of strong linkage in the cohort, four to six DR-DQ haplotypes were treated as single units for association and clustering. Among some 410 genotyped donors of the cohort, an average of around 220,000 unique TCR beta nucleotide sequences was sequenced per donor, of which 15% to 20% were non-productive. What the work shows at the level of the full study, not this receptor alone: In a later genetic analysis, fewer N-insertions in productive TCRs were reported among donors in an Asian-associated ancestry cluster than the approximately 670-donor mean. In an earlier analysis of about 600 of the donors, most TCR beta V segments appeared in productive rearrangements about 90% or about 30% of the time, broadly matching IMGT annotations. Because some donors lacked HLA typing at each locus, the association tests relied only on the typed subset. Immune exposure information for the cohort was limited to CMV serostatus. Most TCR sequences were seen in very few donors, while some public TCRs were found in many individuals. The 87-base-pair reads could not distinguish some IMGT-functional V segments, including TRBV6-2 and TRBV6-3, so those segments were excluded. In vitro tests confirmed that a few of the cytomegalovirus-associated TCR beta chains recognize cytomegalovirus antigens. Compared with equally common non-associated chains, HLA-associated TCR beta chains in a later analysis were more clonally expanded and had lower generation probabilities. In a later analysis, the rate of TCR association differed among HLA loci, with DRB1 alleles having the most associated TCRs and HLA-C alleles having the fewest. A further reported finding was that TCR beta sequences accurately predicted the HLA-A and HLA-B alleles for most subjects in the first cohort. A later analysis found that most CMV-associated TCR beta chains appeared HLA-restricted, with HLA associations seemingly driven largely by CMV exposure. When HLA alleles, especially DR and DQ, strongly co-occurred, attributing TCR associations to individual alleles was difficult. A later analysis associated 15,000 or so TCR beta sequences with specific HLA alleles at a false discovery rate of 0.05. In the study, 164 TCR beta chains were listed as associated with cytomegalovirus. Presence/absence analyses assumed roughly uniform sequencing depth across donors, an assumption that may not hold. Because counts were too low, about 18 rarely observed V segments, including chromosome 9 orphons, were left out of the earlier analysis of 587 of the donors. A group of highly shared sequence variants was considered likely to be a technical artifact of the sequencing pipeline. V-gene and J-gene trimming of TCR beta chains was associated with a missense DCLRE1C variant in a later genetic analysis, and the association was replicated in an independent cohort. Several of the top co-occurrence clusters appeared to be linked to parvovirus B19, influenza, CMV and Epstein-Barr virus, according to a later analysis. This cohort had only TCR beta chains sequenced, and the lack of alpha or paired-chain data limited which features could be detected. Correlated functional status among segregating V segments might be attributable to linkage disequilibrium, but an unknown experimental factor could not be ruled out. Cytomegalovirus status was reported to be diagnosed by the classifier with high specificity and sensitivity in both the original and validation cohorts. The authors suggested that the approach could potentially be extended to other disease states and immunological phenotypes.

In total, just over 650 healthy bone marrow donors made up the cohort. Cohort members were all nominally healthy when sampled, although unrecorded immune exposures were likely present. The donor tested CMV seropositive, placing the donor among the 250 to 350 seropositive members of the cohort. A peripheral blood sample was collected from each donor, and TCR beta sequencing was performed on peripheral blood mononuclear cells. Genomic DNA was extracted from the blood cell samples with the Qiagen DNeasy Blood Extraction Kit. The TCR comes from a female donor in good health and CMV-seropositive. Here the chain combines TRBV27 and TRBJ2-1; the D gene is perhaps TRBD2, from 5 matching bases. The sample comprised PBMCs. The CDR3 sequence is CASSPAERNEQFF. Read as DNA, the sequence is TGTGCCAGCAGTCCAGCGGAGCGGAATGAGCAGTTCTTC.